This T cell receptor beta chain came from a study of Ad26.COV2.S vaccination and SARS-CoV-2 variants. Study-wide results and limits: Relative to placebo recipients, vaccine recipients exhibited elevated spike-specific TCR breadth. Researchers reported similar non-spike TCR breadth in vaccine and placebo recipients.

A word on this clone: Its antigen is unidentified.

The V end was cut by 9 bases, the J end by 3 bases, with 12 bases between. Looked up from germline, CDR1 is SEHNR and CDR2 is FQNEAQ (reference sequence). The length of the CDR3 is 12 residues. Treatment indicated: 15 to 20 received Ad26.COV2.S at low or high dose, single or two shots; several received placebo; per-sample allocation not given. Day 63 following the first vaccine or placebo injection was when the samples were taken. SARS-CoV-2 spike from the Wuhan strain was encoded by the vaccine, an Ad26 vector. The repertoire was sequenced with immunoSEQ multiplex PCR; TCRdb's copy has only in-frame clones and lacks some. The sample contains just under 250,000 clones, 85% to 90% of which appear only once.

The specimen was peripheral blood, collected in a trial of Ad26.COV2.S vaccine versus placebo. The V call is TRBV7-9, the J call TRBJ2-7, with D possibly TRBD1 on 6 matching bases. This sequence originates from a person aged 18-65 years who received the Ad26.COV2.S COVID-19 vaccine or a placebo. The CDR3 sequence: CASGDTNYEQYF. CDR3 coding DNA: TGTGCCAGTGGGGACACTAACTACGAGCAGTACTTC.